Shown below are 12 T cell receptor beta chains from a single sample sequenced in a study of shared clonotypes between healthy human individuals. Only CD45RO-negative cells positively selected for CCR7 counted as naive CD8 cells, so terminally differentiated effector memory CD45RA+ cells were excluded. Sequencing used immunoSEQ multiplex PCR; TCRdb keeps in-frame clones, though not all of them. The sample has 2 million or so clones; about 95% are singletons. The sequenced material came from naive CD8+ T cells sorted from blood. Receptors originate from a man aged 18 to 29 in good health.

The rearrangement links TRBV11-2 to TRBJ1-1; D gene ambiguous. Germline V lookup: CDR1 SGHAT, CDR2 FQNNGV. The CDR3 extends over 13 amino acids. Trimming took 0 bases from V and 6 from J, leaving 8 bases between them. Here the CDR3 DNA reads TGTGCCAGCAGCTTAGAGTGGATGGCTGAAGCTTTCTTT. It codes for CASSLEWMAEAFF.

The chain carries TRBV9 and TRBJ1-2; 9 nucleotides line up with TRBD1. This CDR3 has 14 residues. The junction had 6 bases not matched to a gene; V was cut back by 1 base and J by 8 bases. The germline V gene encodes CDR1 SGDLS and CDR2 YYNGEE. The CDR3 region has the DNA TGTGCCAGCAGCGTACACCGGGACAGGGTCGGCTACACCTTC. Protein sequence: CASSVHRDRVGYTF.

Of note for this clone: Possible read error: a much larger clone is one base away. The V call is TRBV5-6, the J call TRBJ1-1; 9 bases map to TRBD1. From germline, CDR1 is SGHDT and CDR2 YYEEEE. Trimming cost V 0 bases and J 3 bases; bases outside gene matches: 0. The CDR3 sequence is 14 residues long. CDR3 sequence reads: CASSLGTGDTEAFF. In nucleotides, the CDR3 is TGTGCCAGCAGCTTGGGGACAGGGGACACTGAAGCTTTCTTT.

The chain uses TRBV12-5 and TRBJ2-5, with no clear D. The V and J ends lost 5 bases and 5 bases respectively, with 15 bases between them. Germline lookup yields CDR1 LGHNT and CDR2 FRNRAP. The CDR3 runs to 14 residues. CDR3 region: CASGPVALPETQYF. The CDR3 region has the DNA TGTGCTAGTGGTCCGGTGGCACTTCCTGAGACCCAGTACTTC. The entire variable domain, with the rest obtained from reference TRBV12-5 and TRBJ2-5, is as follows: DARVTQTPRHKVTEMGQEVTMRCQPILGHNTVFWYRQTMMQGLELLAYFRNRAPLDDSGMPKDRFSAEMPDATLATLKIQPSEPRDSAVYFCASGPVALPETQYFGPGTRLLVL.

Regarding this clone: The same CDR3 can be traced to other DNA sequences in this sample. This chain links TRBV5-6 with TRBJ2-5, with D hard to call. Germline V gene sequence: CDR1 SGHDT, CDR2 YYEEEE. With 3 bases removed from V and 5 bases from J, the gap between germline ends came to 11 bases. The CDR3 runs to 13 residues. DNA for the CDR3: TGTGCCAGCAGCTCTACAGCTGGGGAGACCCAGTACTTC. Translation gives CASSSTAGETQYF.

The CDR3 sequence is CASSAFTRTGKNQETQYF. DNA for the CDR3: TGTGCCAGCAGTGCCTTCACCCGGACAGGAAAAAACCAAGAGACCCAGTACTTC. The chain recombines TRBV6-1 with TRBJ2-5; 7 nucleotides match TRBD1. The CDR3 extends over 18 amino acids. V shed 4 bases, J shed 0 bases, and the junction held 14 bases outside the gene matches. Germline CDR1 and CDR2: MNHNS and SASEGT.

The chain links TRBV6-5 to TRBJ2-1, with TRBD1 matching over 9 bases. The CDR3 contains 14 residues. Germline V gives CDR1 MNHEY, CDR2 SVGAGI. V lost 6 bases, J lost 7 bases, and 7 bases stayed unmatched. The CDR3 protein is CASRTGTGLNEQFF. The CDR3 nucleotides read TGTGCCAGCAGAACCGGGACAGGGCTAAATGAGCAGTTCTTC.

CDR3 in amino acids: CASSAGTSNYNEQFF. In nucleotides, the CDR3 is TGTGCCAGCAGCGCCGGGACTAGTAATTACAATGAGCAGTTCTTC. The rearrangement joins TRBV9 to TRBJ2-1; 8 nucleotides match TRBD2. There are 15 residues in the CDR3. Per germline, CDR1 SGDLS and CDR2 YYNGEE. Trimming took 3 bases from V and 4 from J; bases not matched to a gene: 6.

This sequence joins TRBV14 and TRBJ2-7, with D perhaps matching TRBD1 (6 bases). CDR1 and CDR2 (germline): SGHDN, FVKESK. Between the trimmed V and J ends, which lost 6 bases and 2 bases, there was a span of 17 bases. This CDR3 region has 15 residues. The CDR3 protein is CASRHTRQAAYEQYF. Here the CDR3 DNA reads TGTGCCAGCAGACATACTCGACAGGCAGCCTACGAGCAGTACTTC.

The V gene is TRBV9, the J gene TRBJ2-7; a possible D gene is TRBD2 (6 bases). Trimming cost V 0 bases and J 3 bases, with 13 bases left between them. The germline V gene encodes CDR1 SGDLS and CDR2 YYNGEE. The CDR3 totals 15 residues. The CDR3 reads CASSVDSGQDYEQYF. The CDR3 bases are TGTGCCAGCAGCGTAGATAGCGGACAAGACTACGAGCAGTACTTC.

As to this clone: Other DNA sequences in the same sample also yield this CDR3. V usage is TRBV5-4 and J usage is TRBJ2-7, with no clear D. Germline V gene data show CDR1 as SGHNT and CDR2 as YYREEE (reference sequence). CDR3 length: 13 amino acids. V dropped 0 bases and J dropped 3 bases, with 7 bases sitting between them. The CDR3 nucleotides read TGTGCCAGCAGCTTGGGGCAGTACTACGAGCAGTACTTC. It translates to CASSLGQYYEQYF.

This chain uses TRBV9 with TRBJ1-6; 9 bases are a match to TRBD1. Germline V gene lookup returns CDR1 SGDLS and CDR2 YYNGEE. V trimming: 4 bases; J trimming: 6 bases; junction bases outside the gene matches: 5. The CDR3 is 15 residues long. The CDR3 DNA reads TGTGCCAGCAGCTTATCGGACAGGGGTAATTCACCCCTCCACTTT. Its translation is CASSLSDRGNSPLHF. Variable domain in full (rest from reference TRBV9 and TRBJ1-6): DSGVTQTPKHLITATGQRVTLRCSPRSGDLSVYWYQQSLDQGLQFLIQYYNGEERAKGNILERFSAQQFPDLHSELNLSSLELGDSALYFCASSLSDRGNSPLHFGNGTRLTVT.